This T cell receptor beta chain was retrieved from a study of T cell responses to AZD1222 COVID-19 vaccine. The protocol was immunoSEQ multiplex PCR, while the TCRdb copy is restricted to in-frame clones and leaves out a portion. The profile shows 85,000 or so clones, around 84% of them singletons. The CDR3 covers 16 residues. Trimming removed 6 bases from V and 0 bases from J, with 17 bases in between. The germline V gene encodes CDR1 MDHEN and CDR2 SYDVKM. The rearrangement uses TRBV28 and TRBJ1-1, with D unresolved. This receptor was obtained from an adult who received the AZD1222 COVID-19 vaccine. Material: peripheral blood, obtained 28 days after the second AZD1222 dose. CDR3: CASSPSDGNMNTEAFF. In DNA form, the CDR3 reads TGTGCCAGCAGCCCTTCGGACGGAAATATGAACACTGAAGCTTTCTTT.